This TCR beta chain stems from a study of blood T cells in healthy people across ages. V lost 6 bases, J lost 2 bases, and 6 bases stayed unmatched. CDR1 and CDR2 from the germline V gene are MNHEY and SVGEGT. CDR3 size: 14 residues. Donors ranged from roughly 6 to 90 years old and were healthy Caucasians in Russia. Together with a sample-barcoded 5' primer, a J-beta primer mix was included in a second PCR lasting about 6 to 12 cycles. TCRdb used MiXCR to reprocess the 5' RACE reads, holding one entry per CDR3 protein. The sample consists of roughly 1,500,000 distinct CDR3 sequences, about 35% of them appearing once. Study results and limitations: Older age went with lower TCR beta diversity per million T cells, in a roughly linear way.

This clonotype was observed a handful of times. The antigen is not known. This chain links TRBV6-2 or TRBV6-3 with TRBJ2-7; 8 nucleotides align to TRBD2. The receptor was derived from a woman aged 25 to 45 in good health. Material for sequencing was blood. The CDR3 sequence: CASRSGGPAYEQYF. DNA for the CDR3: TGTGCCAGCAGATCGGGGGGGCCGGCCTACGAGCAGTACTTC.